This record looks at one TCR beta chain sequence and its context. The J segment lost 7 bases and the V segment lost 5 bases, leaving 14 bases of the junction unmatched. The CDR3 contains 17 residues. Germline loops: CDR1 SGHVS, CDR2 FQNEAQ. These data are taken from a study of T cell changes during pregnancy in multiple sclerosis. Using immunoSEQ multiplex PCR, the repertoire was profiled, and TCRdb retains in-frame clones only, with some absent. The sample includes 35,000 to 45,000 clones, roughly 92% of them seen just once. The chain couples TRBV7-8 to TRBJ2-7; 13 positions match TRBD2. The material sequenced was peripheral blood. The clonotype was recovered from a female donor with multiple sclerosis, enrolled in a pregnancy study. This CDR3 reads CASSLSGLAGVYREQYF. For the CDR3, the DNA is TGTGCCAGCAGCCTAAGTGGACTAGCGGGAGTTTACCGGGAGCAGTACTTC. Combining the CDR3 with reference TRBV7-8 and TRBJ2-7 gives the whole variable domain GAGVSQSPRYKVAKRGQDVALRCDPISGHVSLFWYQQALGQGPEFLTYFQNEAQLDKSGLPSDRFFAERPEGSVSTLKIQRTQQEDSAVYLCASSLSGLAGVYREQYFGPGTRLTVT.